This T cell receptor beta chain was recovered during a study of cytomegalovirus exposure and HLA in healthy donors. The CDR3 spans 15 residues. Looked up from germline, CDR1 is KGHSH and CDR2 is LQKENI. The V gene lost 2 bases and the J gene lost 6 bases, with 16 bases spanning the gap. With 60 Vbeta and 13 Jbeta primers, the PCR was carried out. Some clones are missing from TCRdb's copy, which holds only in-frame ones; the method was immunoSEQ multiplex PCR. The sample lists roughly 130,000 clones; approximately 80% were seen once. Sequences were obtained from PBMCs. This sequence joins TRBV18 and TRBJ1-2; D perhaps matches TRBD1 (5 bases). This receptor was taken from a man aged 45-60 years in good health and CMV-seronegative. Written as DNA, the CDR3 is TGTGCCAGCTCACCATCCCCAGGGATTAAGGATGGCTACACCTTC. Its protein product is CASSPSPGIKDGYTF.